The 13 T cell receptor beta chains below come from one sample, sequenced in a study of T cell repertoires in cytomegalovirus infection. TCRdb called the reads again in MiXCR, with one record for every CDR3 protein. The profile shows a few hundred thousand distinct CDR3 sequences, about 33% of them singletons. No antigen is known for these receptors. Sequencing used cultured PBMCs, obtained from culture after CMV antigen stimulation. The receptors here all came from a human donor in good health (CMV status not recorded). Some clones in this sample may be carry-over from other donors' samples.

Details on this clonotype: A clone one base away is much larger, so this may be a read error. The CDR3 end shows no conserved phenylalanine or tryptophan, and so a read error is likely. This chain uses TRBV7-2 with TRBJ1-3; D uncertain. Trimming removed 1 base from V and 4 bases from J, with 5 bases in between. Germline lookup yields CDR1 SGHTA and CDR2 FQGNSA. This CDR3 has 13 residues. CDR3 in DNA: TGTGCCAGCAGCTTAGTTAAAGGAAACACCATATATCTT. Translation gives CASSLVKGNTIYL.

The gene calls are TRBV4-1 and TRBJ1-2; the D is unclear. Germline assignment: CDR1 MGHRA and CDR2 YSYEKL. This CDR3 is built from 17 residues. V lost 0 bases and J 6 bases, leaving 20 bases between the germline ends. The CDR3 protein is CASSQENARPVGDGYTF. The CDR3 nucleotides read TGCGCCAGCAGCCAAGAAAATGCAAGGCCGGTTGGGGATGGCTACACCTTC.

This clonotype was seen repeatedly, ten times or more. The chain has TRBV6-2 or TRBV6-3 and TRBJ2-1, with 16 bases fitting TRBD2. V shed 6 bases and J 12 bases; nucleotides not matched to a gene: 8. The CDR3 sequence is 15 residues long. Germline V gene sequence: CDR1 MNHEY, CDR2 SVGEGT. CDR3 in amino acids: CASRMGLAGGTTQFF. For the CDR3, the DNA is TGTGCCAGCAGAATGGGACTAGCGGGAGGGACTACGCAGTTCTTC.

This chain links TRBV27 with TRBJ2-1; 8 bases line up with TRBD2. CDR1 is MNHEY, CDR2 SMNVEV, per germline (reference sequence). J was trimmed by 0 bases and V by 6 bases; bases with no gene match: 4. CDR3 size: 15 residues. The CDR3 DNA sequence: TGTGCCAGCAGACGTAGCGGGAACTCCTACAATGAGCAGTTCTTC. As protein: CASRRSGNSYNEQFF.

The chain joins TRBV7-9 to TRBJ2-1; 9 nucleotides line up with TRBD2. The CDR3 contains 15 residues. Germline lookup yields CDR1 SEHNR and CDR2 FQNEAQ (reference sequence). The trim removed 5 bases at V and 4 bases at J, leaving 6 bases unmatched. The CDR3 region has the DNA TGTGCCAGCAGCCCGGGACTAGCCATATACAATGAGCAGTTCTTC. Translated: CASSPGLAIYNEQFF.

V and J are TRBV27 and TRBJ1-4; 9 nucleotides agree with TRBD1. CDR3 length equals 15 residues. J gave up 8 bases and V 5 bases, and 9 bases lay outside the gene matches. Germline V gene lookup returns CDR1 MNHEY and CDR2 SMNVEV (reference sequence). The DNA of the CDR3 is TGTGCCAGCAGTGCCGGGACAGGGTTTATCGAAAAACTGTTTTTT. It yields the protein CASSAGTGFIEKLFF. The complete variable domain, with remaining parts taken from reference TRBV27 and TRBJ1-4, reads EAQVTQNPRYLITVTGKKLTVTCSQNMNHEYMSWYRQDPGLGLRQIYYSMNVEVTDKGDVPEGYKVSRKEKRNFPLILESPSPNQTSLYFCASSAGTGFIEKLFFGSGTQLSVL.

The CDR3 region has the DNA TGTGCCAGCAGTAGGCCCGAAGCTGAAAAACTGTTTTTT. Translated: CASSRPEAEKLFF. The chain employs TRBV6-6 and TRBJ1-4; D gene ambiguous. V was clipped by 5 bases and J by 7 bases, with 11 bases between them. The CDR3 spans 13 residues. Germline lookup yields CDR1 MNHNY and CDR2 SVGAGI (reference sequence).

The rearrangement links TRBV10-3 to TRBJ2-1; D gene uncertain. The germline gives CDR1 ENHRY, CDR2 SYGVKD. The CDR3 covers 14 residues. Trimming shortened V by 4 bases and J by 0 bases, and 7 bases separated the two germline ends. CDR3 DNA: TGTGCCATCAGTGGGGGAAACTCCTACAATGAGCAGTTCTTC. This translates into CAISGGNSYNEQFF.

This chain's CDR3 is CASSAPENNIQYF. As DNA, the CDR3 is TGTGCCAGCAGCGCCCCTGAGAATAACATTCAGTACTTC. The chain combines TRBV2 with TRBJ2-4; D is unresolved. The CDR3 runs 13 residues. CDR1 is SNHLY and CDR2 is FYNNEI in the germline V gene. V lost 6 bases and J lost 7, with 13 bases in between.

The chain has TRBV19 and TRBJ2-7; 8 bases line up with TRBD2. The CDR3 extends over 15 amino acids. The V gene end was trimmed by 1 base and the J gene end by 1 base; junction bases not matched to a gene: 3. Germline CDR1 and CDR2: LNHDA and SQIVND (reference sequence). Here the CDR3 reads CASSIALAGSYEQYF. The DNA for the CDR3 is TGTGCCAGTAGTATAGCCCTAGCGGGTTCCTACGAGCAGTACTTC.

This clonotype has a handful of counts. V usage is TRBV7-2 and J usage is TRBJ1-2; 8 bases match TRBD1. V was pared by 0 bases and J by 7 bases, with 7 bases of the junction left unmatched. The CDR3 loop spans 15 amino acids. In germline, CDR1 is SGHTA, CDR2 FQGNSA. CDR3 sequence (DNA): TGTGCCAGCAGCTTAGCTATGGGCGGGACAGGTGGCTACACCTTC. Translation gives CASSLAMGGTGGYTF.

The table lists this clonotype with a few counts. The V and J genes are TRBV27 and TRBJ2-5, with 10 bases fitting TRBD2. V gave up 5 bases and J gave up 5 bases; unmatched junction bases: 8. The CDR3 is 15 residues long. CDR1 and CDR2 from the germline V gene are MNHEY and SMNVEV (reference sequence). The CDR3 DNA reads as TGTGCCAGCAGTCCCTGGCTAGCGGGAGACGAGACCCAGTACTTC. This sequence encodes CASSPWLAGDETQYF.

V usage is TRBV10-3 and J usage is TRBJ2-2; D gene ambiguous. CDR1 and CDR2 (germline): ENHRY, SYGVKD. The CDR3 loop spans 19 amino acids. V was cut by 7 bases and J by 0 bases, with 24 bases left in between. This CDR3 is CAITGGSFRLSANTGELFF. In nucleotides, the CDR3 is TGTGCCATCACCGGCGGATCCTTTCGTTTGAGCGCGAACACCGGGGAGCTGTTTTTT.